This T cell receptor beta chain stems from a study of blood T cells in healthy people across ages (dated by TCRdb to the mid-2010s). Broadly, across the study: In model experiments, template switching captured roughly one uniquely barcoded TCR beta cDNA molecule for every two T cells. Using the same blood draw, the study looked at two additional independent replicas of 1 million unique cDNA reads for two donors, one aged 18 to 29 and the other aged 80 or older. The donors were divided into four age groups: young (average roughly 15 years), middle-aged (approximately 39), aged (62) and long-lived (about 79). The study measured age-related changes in TCR beta repertoire diversity using deep sequencing normalized with unique cDNA molecular identifiers.

The library was made by 5' RACE. TCRdb shows the sequencer as Illumina HiSeq 2500. A second PCR of roughly 7 to 11 cycles was run with a J-beta primer mix and a sample-barcoded 5' primer. A unique molecular identifier was introduced onto each TCR beta cDNA molecule by a template-switch 5' adaptor carrying 12 random nucleotides. At least 2.5 million CDR3-containing paired-end reads were obtained from each sample. First-strand cDNA was synthesized from all RNA with the Mint cDNA synthesis kit, primed by a TRBC-specific oligonucleotide. Following uracil-DNA glycosylase treatment, a first 18-cycle PCR with universal primers M1SS and BC2_uni_R was performed on all cDNA. In the authors' own workflow: For normalization, 1 million high-quality reads were randomly selected from each sample, with every read carrying a distinct molecular identifier. Instead of being binned into consensus sequences, reads that shared molecular identifiers were thrown out. MiTCR, set to a Q25 quality threshold and the strictest error-elimination algorithm, was used for CDR3 identification, clonotype clustering and error correction. A nonparametric unseen species model using Euler transformation provided a lower-bound estimate of total TCR beta diversity. TCRdb itself trimmed the public reads at Q25 with fastp, ran MiXCR and retained productive beta chains. All rows with the same CDR3 protein become a single entry with the most common DNA and genes. It is TCRdb's table, rather than the study itself, that gives the V and J calls and clone size. The sample has 500,000 to 550,000 distinct CDR3 sequences on record, 24% of them singletons. The top ten clonotypes cover roughly 9% of the sample.

Turning to this clonotype: Its target antigen remains unknown. No clone much larger than this one lies a single base away; base qualities are absent.

Here is what the overall study found, with its caveats: Observed TCR beta diversity correlated strongly with the percentage of naive T cells measured by flow cytometry. Estimates of total diversity based on one million sequenced T cells were considered lower bounds and underestimates. As age increased, observed TCR beta diversity per million T cells dropped in a roughly linear way, and a significant reduction was already evident by age about 40. The CMV infection status of donors was not known, potentially confounding age-related changes in expanded clonotypes. Because profiling used bulk unsorted PBMCs, naive and antigen-experienced compartments could not be compared conclusively. Compared with the aged group, the long-lived group had more naive CD4+ T cells, fewer expanded clones and increased TCR diversity, a pattern suggesting age selection.

The 39 donors, aged about 6 to 100 years, were systemically healthy Caucasian individuals from Russia. Each donor gave 8 to 10 milliliters of peripheral blood, drawn into EDTA-treated Vacutainer tubes. Ficoll-Paque density-gradient centrifugation was used to isolate PBMCs, with at least 6.5 million per sample. Trizol reagent was used to extract total RNA from PBMCs, with at least 6 micrograms per sample. The percentages of naive CD45RAhigh/CD27high T cells were determined by flow cytometry on a PBMC aliquot from every donor. This same sample was also part of a study on T cells of mothers and their children. That second publication adds: Nine systemically healthy Caucasian individuals served as donors, namely three mothers together with their six children. cDNA synthesis consumed the entire amount of extracted RNA, loaded at about 1.5 ug RNA in each 15 ul reaction. In the second PCR, sample barcodes and 2-4 random nucleotides were introduced via the M1S primer. Over 8.5 million TCR beta CDR3 reads came from each mother, compared with approximately 3 million reads from each child. Thymic selection similarly shapes TCR recombination output in related and unrelated pairs, with minor effect from inherited differences. Normalized repertoire overlap was always slightly but never significantly higher in related than unrelated mother-child pairs. No persistent microchimeric T cell clones were found, with a detection sensitivity of roughly 99 clones per million clonotypes. Deep NGS was used in the study to compare the TCR beta repertoires of mothers and children and to look for features that separate related mother-child pairs from unrelated individuals. The mean age was roughly 40 +/- 4 years for the mothers and about 12 +/- 4 years for the children. Libraries were sequenced on Illumina HiSeq 2000 with 100+100 nt paired-end reads after adapter ligation with NEBNext reagents. To prevent cross-contamination, the mother and child libraries were prepared a month apart and were sequenced in separate runs. For each donor, somewhere between about 450,000 and 2,000,000 distinct TCR beta clonotypes were identified. Naive TCR beta clonotypes were estimated from low-frequency clonotypes matched to each donor's FACS-determined naive share, without sorting.

Sequenced material: blood. The receptor was isolated from a boy between 10 and 17 years old in good health.

The CDR3 is CASTVPQGALAEQFF. The DNA sequence reads TGTGCCAGCACCGTCCCCCAGGGGGCGCTTGCTGAGCAGTTCTTC. The sequence is built from TRBV7-9 and TRBJ2-1; TRBD1 lines up with 8 middle nucleotides. Germline trimming amounts to 7 bases on V and 9 bases on J, with 14 as the count of junction bases outside the gene matches. CDR1 SEHNR and CDR2 FQNEAQ were looked up in the germline V gene (reference sequence). The CDR3 sequence holds 15 residues, the cysteine and phenylalanine included. Just CDR3 DNA is preserved here, 45 bases in frame from base 1. The CDR3 plus the reference TRBV7-9 and TRBJ2-1 genes for the other parts give the full variable domain: DTGVSQNPRHKITKRGQNVTFRCDPISEHNRLYWYRQTLGQGPEFLTYFQNEAQLEKSRLLSDRFSAERPKGSFSTLEIQRTEQGDSAMYLCASTVPQGALAEQFFGPGTRLTVL.